Listed here are 30 T cell receptor beta chains from one sample, sequenced in a study of OX40 agonist ivuxolimab in advanced cancers. Measured with immunoSEQ multiplex PCR; TCRdb has only the in-frame clones, and not every one. The data show about 46,000 clones, roughly 90% seen once. This material consisted of CD4+ or CD8+ T cells sorted from blood, taken in a trial of the OX40 agonist ivuxolimab. These receptors were taken from an adult with an advanced solid tumor such as melanoma, head and neck, liver or kidney cancer.

This rearrangement joins TRBV19 to TRBJ2-7; D gene uncertain. The CDR3 has 14 residues. Between the trimmed V and J ends, which lost 4 bases and 0 bases, there was a span of 10 bases. Germline-derived CDR1 and CDR2 are LNHDA and SQIVND (reference sequence). The chain's CDR3 is CASSTSGGSYEQYF. CDR3 sequence (DNA): TGTGCCAGTAGTACAAGTGGTGGCTCCTACGAGCAGTACTTC.

V and J are TRBV4-1 and TRBJ2-1, with unresolved D. Germline V gene data show CDR1 as MGHRA and CDR2 as YSYEKL. Deletions cut 2 bases from V and 6 bases from J, with 5 bases between. The CDR3 is 12 residues long. The CDR3 DNA reads as TGCGCCAGCAGCCAATTTTCCAATGAGCAGTTCTTC. It codes for CASSQFSNEQFF.

V is TRBV13 and J is TRBJ2-5; D ambiguous. The J call may be in error: the DNA end matches TRBJ2-7 better. From germline, CDR1 is PRHDT and CDR2 FYEKMQ (reference sequence). This CDR3 is built from 14 residues. DNA for the CDR3: TGTGCCAGCAGCCGGACGGAGAGCTCCTACGAGCAGTACTTC. Its protein product is CASSRTESSYEQYF.

J is TRBJ1-1 and V is TRBV5-4; possible D gene TRBD1, 5 bases. Trimming cost V 4 bases and J 7 bases, with 11 bases left between them. The germline V gene has CDR1 SGHNT and CDR2 YYREEE (reference sequence). This CDR3 is 12 amino acids long. DNA for the CDR3: TGTGCCAGCAGCCCGGGGGGTGGTGAAGCTTTCTTT. The encoded protein is CASSPGGGEAFF.

A word on this clone: A much larger clone differs from this one at a single base, so this may be a read error. This chain joins TRBV27 and TRBJ1-1; tentative D call: TRBD1 (6 bases). The V and J ends lost 4 bases and 1 base respectively, with 7 bases between them. This CDR3 is 13 amino acids long. Germline V gene lookup returns CDR1 MNHEY and CDR2 SMNVEV (reference sequence). The CDR3 region has the DNA TGTGCCAGCAGTTGGACAGAGAACACTGAAGCTTTCTTT. It codes for CASSWTENTEAFF.

The rearrangement links TRBV29-1 to TRBJ2-1; 11 bases line up with TRBD1. J was trimmed by 8 bases and V by 4 bases; bases with no gene match: 1. CDR1 and CDR2 (germline): SQVTM, ANQGSEA. The CDR3 extends over 12 amino acids. CDR3 bases: TGCAGCGTTGGGGACAGGGGGTATGAGCAGTTCTTC. Protein: CSVGDRGYEQFF.

The chain employs TRBV19 and TRBJ2-2, with TRBD2 identical over 14 bases. Germline CDR1 is LNHDA and CDR2 is SQIVND (reference sequence). The CDR3 has 18 residues. Germline trimming cut 5 bases from V and 10 bases from J; bases unmatched to any gene: 15. CDR3 in amino acids: CASSAGLAGVSLRAELFF. CDR3 nucleotide sequence: TGTGCCAGTAGTGCGGGACTAGCGGGAGTTAGTTTGCGGGCGGAGCTGTTTTTT.

The chain uses TRBV11-3 and TRBJ2-7; D may be TRBD1 (5 bases). This CDR3 comprises 11 residues. The V gene's germline CDR1 is SGHNT and CDR2 YENEEA. V shed 6 bases and J shed 9 bases, with 12 bases lying between them. In DNA form, the CDR3 reads TGTGCCAGCAGTGCAGGGCCGGTGCAGTACTTC. It specifies CASSAGPVQYF.

The rearrangement links TRBV5-4 to TRBJ2-7; the D is unclear. This CDR3 has 11 residues. Trimming stripped 4 bases from V and 5 bases from J, with 7 bases between. Germline CDR1 reads SGHNT; CDR2 reads YYREEE (reference sequence). CDR3 coding DNA: TGTGCCAGCAGCCTCCTAGACGAGCAGTACTTC. Its protein product is CASSLLDEQYF.

The gene calls are TRBV7-3 and TRBJ1-5; 8 bases are shared with TRBD1. V lost 8 bases and J lost 4; bases outside the gene matches: 7. Germline CDR1 reads SGHTA; CDR2 reads FQGTGA. CDR3 length: 14 residues. CDR3 in amino acids: CASFGQGFNQPQHF. The CDR3 DNA follows: TGTGCCAGCTTCGGACAGGGATTTAATCAGCCCCAGCATTTT.

The chain is built from TRBV7-9 and TRBJ2-2; 10 bases are shared with TRBD2. This CDR3 spans 19 amino acids. Trimming at V came to 5 bases and at J to 2 bases, leaving 14 bases not matched to a gene. Germline V gives CDR1 SEHNR, CDR2 FQNEAQ (reference sequence). The CDR3 spells CASSPWGAGGPSNTGELFF. As DNA, the CDR3 is TGTGCCAGCAGCCCCTGGGGAGCGGGAGGGCCAAGTAACACCGGGGAGCTGTTTTTT.

The CDR3 DNA follows: TGTGCCAGCAGCTTATCCAGGGGGGACAATCAGCCCCAGCATTTT. It codes for CASSLSRGDNQPQHF. V usage is TRBV7-2 and J usage is TRBJ1-5; TRBD1 agrees at 7 bases. The CDR3 totals 15 residues. V dropped 2 bases and J dropped 3; count of bases not matched to a gene: 4. The germline V gene has CDR1 SGHTA and CDR2 FQGNSA.

V gene TRBV9 combines with J gene TRBJ2-7; TRBD1 aligns across 7 bases. With 3 bases clipped from V and 3 bases from J, the junction kept 12 bases outside the gene matches. Germline V gene data show CDR1 as SGDLS and CDR2 as YYNGEE. The CDR3 has 16 residues. The CDR3 spells CASSADGGQLGYEQYF. CDR3 nucleotides: TGTGCCAGCAGCGCCGATGGGGGACAGTTAGGCTACGAGCAGTACTTC.

The chain uses TRBV6-5 and TRBJ1-2; no definite D call. CDR3 length: 12 residues. The ends were cut back, 8 bases at V and 2 bases at J, with 9 bases in the middle. Germline V gene data show CDR1 as MNHEY and CDR2 as SVGAGI. In DNA form, the CDR3 reads TGTGCCAGCTTCAGGATGAACTATGGCTACACCTTC. Its translation is CASFRMNYGYTF.

V gene TRBV23-1 combines with J gene TRBJ2-7; 9 bases match TRBD1. TRBV23-1 is an ORF for which the function is uncertain. V lost 2 bases to trimming and J lost 5 bases; unmatched junction nucleotides: 13. The CDR3 totals 17 residues. CDR3 coding DNA: TGCGCCAGCAGTCAAACCCCATCTGACAGGGGGATCCACGAGCAGTACTTC. This gives the protein CASSQTPSDRGIHEQYF.

The rearrangement joins TRBV27 to TRBJ2-7; TRBD2 agrees at 8 bases. The trim removed 8 bases at V and 3 bases at J, leaving 18 bases unmatched. Germline values: CDR1 MNHEY, CDR2 SMNVEV (reference sequence). The CDR3 consists of 17 residues. CDR3 sequence: CASAPIGLATGIYEQYF. As DNA, the CDR3 is TGTGCCAGCGCCCCCATAGGACTAGCTACGGGAATCTACGAGCAGTACTTC.

The chain carries TRBV6-5 and TRBJ1-1; D might be TRBD1 (5 bases). Trimming took 4 bases from V and 4 from J, leaving 10 bases between them. The CDR3 is 13 residues long. Germline V gene sequence: CDR1 MNHEY, CDR2 SVGAGI. The CDR3, as DNA: TGTGCCAGCAGTTTAGGGGTGGTCACTGAAGCTTTCTTT. It translates to CASSLGVVTEAFF.

This chain links TRBV9 with TRBJ2-1; weak D call: TRBD2 (6 bases). Germline assignment: CDR1 SGDLS and CDR2 YYNGEE. Trimming removed 0 bases at V and 8 bases at J, with 9 bases between. The CDR3 extends over 13 amino acids. CDR3 sequence reads: CASSVDPSDEQFF. The CDR3 DNA reads as TGTGCCAGCAGCGTAGACCCTAGCGATGAGCAGTTCTTC.

This chain joins TRBV13 and TRBJ1-1; D gene unclear. The germline gives CDR1 PRHDT, CDR2 FYEKMQ (reference sequence). Trimming removed 7 bases at V and 4 bases at J, with 16 bases between. The CDR3 has 14 amino acids. The CDR3 DNA reads TGTGCCAGCACCCAATGGGTTTCAACCACTGAAGCTTTCTTT. Amino acids: CASTQWVSTTEAFF.

The chain has TRBV6-6 and TRBJ2-1, with D possibly matching TRBD2 (5 bases). CDR3 length: 13 amino acids. The germline CDR1 and CDR2 sequences are MNHNY and SVGAGI (reference sequence). V was shortened by 7 bases and J by 3 bases, with 10 bases between the two germline ends. As DNA, the CDR3 is TGTGCCAGCACCAACGGGATCTACAATGAGCAGTTCTTC. It yields the protein CASTNGIYNEQFF.

This chain uses TRBV7-2 with TRBJ2-6, with TRBD2 matching 13 bases. V was clipped by 1 base and J by 2 bases; unmatched bases: 5. CDR1 is SGHTA, CDR2 FQGNSA, per germline. The CDR3 sequence is 19 residues long. In DNA, the CDR3 is TGTGCCAGCAGCTTAGGGTCAGGGACTAGCGGGACTGGGGCCAACGTCCTGACTTTC. Its translation: CASSLGSGTSGTGANVLTF.

V and J are TRBV7-9 and TRBJ2-5; the D call may be TRBD1 or TRBD2 (6 bases each). The V gene's germline CDR1 is SEHNR and CDR2 FQNEAQ (reference sequence). The CDR3 sequence is 14 residues long. Trimming stripped 2 bases from V and 4 bases from J, with 11 bases between. Here the CDR3 DNA reads TGTGCCAGCAGCTTACTGGGGGGCGGAGAGACCCAGTACTTC. Residues: CASSLLGGGETQYF.

This clone came up once. This rearrangement joins TRBV11-2 to TRBJ1-1; 9 bases fit TRBD1. Unmatched junction bases numbered 2, after V lost 2 bases and J lost 4 bases. The length of the CDR3 is 14 residues. Per the germline V gene, CDR1 is SGHAT and CDR2 is FQNNGV. CDR3: CASSLTGGPTEAFF. The CDR3 nucleotides read TGTGCCAGCAGCTTAACAGGGGGCCCCACTGAAGCTTTCTTT.

The chain is built from TRBV4-3 and TRBJ2-2, with 10 bases lining up with TRBD2. Germline CDR1 is LGHNA and CDR2 is YSLEER. There are 20 residues in the CDR3. V was pared by 0 bases and J by 0 bases, with 10 bases of the junction left unmatched. DNA of the CDR3: TGCGCCAGCAGCCAAGACGCTAGCGGGGGAGCCCGAACGAACACCGGGGAGCTGTTTTTT. Translating gives CASSQDASGGARTNTGELFF.

This chain uses TRBV19 with TRBJ1-5; D is undetermined. This CDR3 comprises 14 residues. Trimming took 7 bases from V and 5 from J, leaving 15 bases between them. Germline lookup yields CDR1 LNHDA and CDR2 SQIVND (reference sequence). The CDR3 sequence is CASKEGSPYQPQHF. For the CDR3, the DNA is TGTGCCAGTAAGGAAGGGAGCCCCTATCAGCCCCAGCATTTT.

The rearrangement links TRBV9 to TRBJ1-3; no reliable D call. V was trimmed by 4 bases and J by 0 bases, leaving 8 bases between them. This CDR3 spans 14 amino acids. Germline CDR1 SGDLS, CDR2 YYNGEE. CDR3 nucleotides: TGTGCCAGCAGCCCGCCGATCTCTGGAAACACCATATATTTT. Translated: CASSPPISGNTIYF.

V usage is TRBV19 and J usage is TRBJ1-1, with D unclear. This CDR3 is 11 amino acids long. Germline assignment: CDR1 LNHDA and CDR2 SQIVND (reference sequence). Trimming cost V 2 bases and J 8 bases, with 6 bases left between them. Written as DNA, the CDR3 is TGTGCCAGTAGTATATCAGGAGAAGCTTTCTTT. Residues: CASSISGEAFF. The full variable domain, its missing parts supplied by reference TRBV19 and TRBJ1-1, is DGGITQSPKYLFRKEGQNVTLSCEQNLNHDAMYWYRQDPGQGLRLIYYSQIVNDFQKGDIAEGYSVSREKKESFPLTVTSAQKNPTAFYLCASSISGEAFFGQGTRLTVV.

This clone was detected once. This chain joins TRBV7-9 and TRBJ2-7, with a possible D match to TRBD2 (6 bases). Trimming removed 4 bases at V and 2 bases at J, with 12 bases between. Germline CDR1 reads SEHNR; CDR2 reads FQNEAQ (reference sequence). The CDR3 totals 14 residues. CDR3 protein: CASSSTGATYEQYF. The CDR3 DNA reads TGTGCCAGCAGCTCGACGGGAGCTACCTACGAGCAGTACTTC.

V usage is TRBV6-5 and J usage is TRBJ2-1; D call uncertain. CDR1 is MNHEY, CDR2 SVGAGI, per germline. The germline V and J ends were trimmed by 2 bases and 9 bases, with 11 bases remaining between them. CDR3 length: 13 residues. DNA of the CDR3: TGTGCCAGCAGTTACCAGTCCCCTGGTGAGCAGTTCTTC. Amino acid sequence: CASSYQSPGEQFF.

The chain joins TRBV11-3 to TRBJ1-4; D gene uncertain. This CDR3 is built from 14 residues. Trimming took 3 bases from V and 5 from J, leaving 10 bases between them. Germline CDR1 reads SGHNT; CDR2 reads YENEEA. The CDR3 region has the DNA TGTGCCAGCAGCTTTTACGGAGGGAATGAAAAACTGTTTTTT. This sequence encodes CASSFYGGNEKLFF.